This is a list of T cell receptor beta chains from one sample in a study of T cell responses to AZD1222 COVID-19 vaccine. The assay was immunoSEQ multiplex PCR, and TCRdb's table has in-frame clones only and misses some. The sample consists of around 53,000 clones, 86% of them appearing once. Material: peripheral blood, obtained 28 days after the second AZD1222 dose. These TCRs come from an adult who received the AZD1222 COVID-19 vaccine. The conserved cysteine and the conserved F or W are not part of the CDR3 here.

j_call: TRBJ2-3
v_call: TRBV7-3
cdr3_aa: ASSPRIGQGGTDTQY

j_call: TRBJ1-5
v_call: TRBV9
cdr3_aa: ASSSDGYSNQPQH

j_call: TRBJ2-1
v_call: TRBV3-1/TRBV3-2
cdr3_aa: ASSQPSGLAGDNEQF

j_call: TRBJ2-2
v_call: TRBV2
cdr3_aa: ASKGGQNTGELF

j_call: TRBJ2-3
v_call: TRBV30
cdr3_aa: AHGTSGGDTQY

j_call: TRBJ1-6
v_call: TRBV11-3
cdr3_aa: ASSLQQGDSPLH

j_call: TRBJ2-7
v_call: TRBV18
cdr3_aa: ASSPAASYEQY

j_call: TRBJ2-1
v_call: TRBV18
cdr3_aa: ASSPAATGYEQF

j_call: TRBJ2-1
v_call: TRBV7-9
cdr3_aa: ASSSGRGTEQF

j_call: TRBJ2-1
v_call: TRBV5-1
cdr3_aa: ASSPRLAGGHNEQF

j_call: TRBJ2-3
v_call: TRBV7-2
cdr3_aa: ASSSVVGGDTQY

j_call: TRBJ2-2
v_call: TRBV9
cdr3_aa: ASSVDPPGGPGGELF

j_call: TRBJ2-3
v_call: TRBV29-1
cdr3_aa: SVSHPGGAYTDTQY

j_call: TRBJ1-6
v_call: TRBV10-2
cdr3_aa: ASRGLFDSPLH

j_call: TRBJ1-2
v_call: TRBV5-6
cdr3_aa: ASSLPVSNYGYT

j_call: TRBJ2-5
v_call: TRBV12-3/TRBV12-4
cdr3_aa: ASSLGASQAQY

j_call: TRBJ2-3
v_call: TRBV21-1
cdr3_aa: ASSNEGTDTQY

j_call: TRBJ1-1
v_call: TRBV7-3
cdr3_aa: ASSSGTGGEVNTEAF

j_call: TRBJ2-5
v_call: TRBV7-9
cdr3_aa: ASSSRLGPQETQY

j_call: TRBJ2-3
v_call: TRBV18
cdr3_aa: ASSEVSTDTQY

j_call: TRBJ2-2
v_call: TRBV27
cdr3_aa: ASSVGTTVPGELF

j_call: TRBJ1-1
v_call: TRBV7-8
cdr3_aa: ASSLAGSGEAF

j_call: TRBJ2-7
v_call: TRBV2
cdr3_aa: AGGLAGWGPYEQY

j_call: TRBJ2-7
v_call: TRBV29-1
cdr3_aa: SARSSYEQY

j_call: TRBJ2-1
v_call: TRBV24-1
cdr3_aa: ASQGDSYNEQF

j_call: TRBJ2-7
v_call: TRBV28
cdr3_aa: ASSYRGRIGEQY

j_call: TRBJ2-1
v_call: TRBV7-2
cdr3_aa: ASSPKGLQLLQF

j_call: TRBJ2-7
v_call: TRBV6-5
cdr3_aa: ASSYSTGQPYEQY

j_call: TRBJ2-7
v_call: TRBV27
cdr3_aa: ASSLGQPPAFEQY

j_call: TRBJ2-1
v_call: TRBV19
cdr3_aa: ASSSSRGRGYNEQF

j_call: TRBJ2-1
v_call: TRBV11-1
cdr3_aa: ASMNRDRGKNEQF

j_call: TRBJ1-4
v_call: TRBV4-1
cdr3_aa: ASRKVVGEKLF

j_call: TRBJ1-1
v_call: TRBV5-1
cdr3_aa: ASSFQGSGTEAF

j_call: TRBJ2-7
v_call: TRBV28
cdr3_aa: ASSLGVEYEQY

j_call: TRBJ2-1
v_call: TRBV2
cdr3_aa: ASRTVSYNEQF

j_call: TRBJ1-6
v_call: TRBV6-2/TRBV6-3
cdr3_aa: ASSYSTMRPPSPLH

j_call: TRBJ1-5
v_call: TRBV29-1
cdr3_aa: SVDMGSNQPQH

j_call: TRBJ1-6
v_call: TRBV3-1/TRBV3-2
cdr3_aa: ASSQDSSSPLH

j_call: TRBJ1-1
v_call: TRBV5-1
cdr3_aa: ASSWGQGVEAF

j_call: TRBJ2-2
v_call: TRBV5-1
cdr3_aa: ASSLYWVTGELF

j_call: TRBJ2-2
v_call: TRBV4-1
cdr3_aa: ASSQGRTGQTGELF